A single sample gave rise to the 14 T cell receptor beta chains below, sequenced in a study of long-term antiretroviral therapy in people with HIV (dated by TCRdb to between 2021 and 2023). The immunoSEQ hsTCRB v3.0 assay was used at survey level resolution to sequence the TRB variable region. TCRdb re-hosts the immuneACCESS table, in-frame sequences only. Its copies lack some clones; in the studies checked, an unresolved V gene accounts for under half of them, and the cause for the rest is not known. Present in this sample are around 25,000 clones, over 80% of which were seen just once. The leading ten clones occupy 8% to 9.5% of the sample. Sequenced here: unsorted PBMCs, sampled 1.8 years before starting antiretroviral therapy. The source is a man in his fifties with HIV.

The V and J genes are TRBV4-1 and TRBJ2-7; 7 bases are a match to TRBD2. Germline assignment: CDR1 MGHRA and CDR2 YSYEKL. V lost 1 base and J lost 3; bases outside the gene matches: 21. The CDR3 consists of 20 residues. CDR3 nucleotides: TGCGCCAGCAGCCAAGGACGGGGCGGGAGTGCGCCGGTCGCCCTCTACGAGCAGTACTTC. It codes for CASSQGRGGSAPVALYEQYF.

The chain employs TRBV2 and TRBJ1-3, with 7 bases matching TRBD1. Germline values: CDR1 SNHLY, CDR2 FYNNEI. This CDR3 is 14 amino acids long. The J segment lost 1 base and the V segment lost 6 bases, leaving 3 bases of the junction unmatched. In DNA, the CDR3 is TGTGCCAGCAGCACAGGGGTTTCTGGAAACACCATATATTTT. It encodes CASSTGVSGNTIYF.

The V and J genes are TRBV2 and TRBJ2-3; 8 bases match TRBD2. V lost 5 bases, J lost 4 bases, and 5 bases stayed unmatched. The germline V gene encodes CDR1 SNHLY and CDR2 FYNNEI. There are 14 residues in the CDR3. DNA of the CDR3: TGTGCCAGCAGTCCAGCGGGAGCAGCAGATACGCAGTATTTT. This gives the protein CASSPAGAADTQYF.

The V and J genes are TRBV10-2 and TRBJ2-3; tentatively, D is TRBD2 (7 bases). Trimming pared 8 bases from V and 4 bases from J, leaving 19 bases between. CDR3 length equals 15 residues. Germline V gives CDR1 WSHSY, CDR2 SAAADI. CDR3 coding DNA: TGCGCCAGCCGGGGGGCTCCCTCGTTCGCAGATACGCAGTATTTT. Amino acids: CASRGAPSFADTQYF.

The chain carries TRBV5-1 and TRBJ1-5; 8 positions agree with TRBD1. V was clipped by 4 bases and J by 5 bases; unmatched bases: 8. The germline V gene has CDR1 SGHRS and CDR2 YFSETQ. The CDR3 contains 15 residues. The chain's CDR3 is CASSPGTGDYQPQHF. Written as DNA, the CDR3 is TGCGCCAGCAGCCCTGGGACAGGTGATTATCAGCCCCAGCATTTT.

The chain links TRBV13 to TRBJ2-7, with 9 bases fitting TRBD2. This CDR3 spans 15 amino acids. Germline V gene lookup returns CDR1 PRHDT and CDR2 FYEKMQ (reference sequence). The J segment lost 4 bases and the V segment lost 5 bases, leaving 9 bases of the junction unmatched. The CDR3 reads CASSATFSGGYEQYF. Written as DNA, the CDR3 is TGTGCCAGCAGCGCGACGTTTAGCGGGGGTTACGAGCAGTACTTC.

This clone appeared a single time. For the CDR3, the DNA is TGTGCCAGCTCACCTACAGAGACCCAGTACTTC. This encodes CASSPTETQYF. The chain recombines TRBV18 with TRBJ2-5; D is ambiguous. Per the germline V gene, CDR1 is KGHSH and CDR2 is LQKENI. Between the trimmed V and J ends, which lost 3 bases and 4 bases, there was a span of 3 bases. The CDR3 spans 11 residues. Supplemented by reference TRBV18 and TRBJ2-5, the full variable domain reads NAGVMQNPRHLVRRRGQEARLRCSPMKGHSHVYWYRQLPEEGLKFMVYLQKENIIDESGMPKERFSAEFPKEGPSILRIQQVVRGDSAAYFCASSPTETQYFGPGTRLLVL.

The gene calls are TRBV30 and TRBJ1-6; the D gene is possibly TRBD1 (6 bases). The germline gives CDR1 GTSNPN, CDR2 SVGIG (reference sequence). Trimming took off 0 bases at V and 7 bases at J, with 10 bases between the two ends. The CDR3 is 14 amino acids. CDR3 nucleotides: TGTGCCTGGAGTGTACAGGGATTCAATTCACCCCTCCACTTT. Encoded protein: CAWSVQGFNSPLHF.

This chain links TRBV2 with TRBJ2-5, with 7 positions matching TRBD1. Germline CDR1 reads SNHLY; CDR2 reads FYNNEI. The CDR3 spans 15 residues. J lost 2 bases, V lost 8 bases, and 11 bases had no gene match. For the CDR3, the DNA is TGTGCCAGCGGAGATGACAGGGCGGAACAAGAGACCCAGTACTTC. Translation gives CASGDDRAEQETQYF.

The V gene is TRBV9, the J gene TRBJ1-4; D is undetermined. Germline loops: CDR1 SGDLS, CDR2 YYNGEE. Trimming took off 0 bases at V and 4 bases at J, with 7 bases between the two ends. The CDR3 totals 14 residues. CDR3: CASSVGGFNEKLFF. Written as DNA, the CDR3 is TGTGCCAGCAGCGTAGGTGGCTTTAATGAAAAACTGTTTTTT.

This chain links TRBV7-9 with TRBJ2-1; maybe TRBD2 (6 bases). In germline, CDR1 is SEHNR, CDR2 FQNEAQ (reference sequence). The CDR3 has 15 residues. V lost 5 bases to trimming and J lost 4 bases, with 15 bases between them. The CDR3 DNA reads as TGTGCCAGCAGCCTTCGAGCGGGTGGATACAATGAGCAGTTCTTC. This gives the protein CASSLRAGGYNEQFF.

The genes are TRBV28 and TRBJ1-2; 8 positions match TRBD1. The CDR3 length is 17 residues. Germline CDR1 is MDHEN and CDR2 is SYDVKM. V was clipped by 4 bases and J by 3 bases; unmatched bases: 13. CDR3 sequence reads: CASSSDTHRGIYYGYTF. In nucleotides, the CDR3 is TGTGCCAGCAGTTCCGATACTCACAGGGGGATCTACTATGGCTACACCTTC.

V gene TRBV19 combines with J gene TRBJ1-5; D remains unclear. This CDR3 comprises 17 residues. Germline V gene lookup returns CDR1 LNHDA and CDR2 SQIVND (reference sequence). The germline V and J ends were trimmed by 6 bases and 11 bases, with 29 bases remaining between them. The CDR3 loop reads CASSGQPFTSLPGSQHF. Written as DNA, the CDR3 is TGTGCCAGTAGCGGGCAGCCTTTTACGTCACTGCCCGGATCCCAGCATTTT.

The chain joins TRBV5-4 to TRBJ2-3; 9 bases are shared with TRBD2. V shed 1 base, J shed 2 bases, and the junction held 8 bases outside the gene matches. Germline values: CDR1 SGHNT, CDR2 YYREEE (reference sequence). This CDR3 is built from 17 residues. The CDR3 is CASSLRRAGGPTDTQYF. For the CDR3, the DNA is TGTGCCAGCAGCTTGAGGAGGGCGGGGGGGCCCACAGATACGCAGTATTTT. The variable domain in full, completed from reference TRBV5-4 and TRBJ2-3, reads ETGVTQSPTHLIKTRGQQVTLRCSSQSGHNTVSWYQQALGQGPQFIFQYYREEENGRGNFPPRFSGLQFPNYSSELNVNALELDDSALYLCASSLRRAGGPTDTQYFGPGTRLTVL.